The sequence of this T cell receptor (beta chain) was determined in a study of technical replicates of blood from several donors. Generated by immunoSEQ multiplex PCR, the TCRdb table keeps only in-frame clones and is missing some. The table has some 77,000 clones, 65% to 90% seen once. This clone was seen more than once but under ten times. Looked up from germline, CDR1 is SEHNR and CDR2 is FQNEAQ (reference sequence). The CDR3 contains 13 residues. Trimming left V 4 bases short and J 8 bases short, with 14 bases between. The chain combines TRBV7-9 with TRBJ1-2; tentative D call: TRBD1 (6 bases). The sequence derives from a human donor in good health. Some clones in this sample may be carry-over from other donors' samples. Sequencing was performed on PBMCs. CDR3 sequence: CASSSPGVYGYTF. CDR3 sequence (DNA): TGTGCCAGCAGCTCTCCAGGGGTTTACGGCTACACCTTC.